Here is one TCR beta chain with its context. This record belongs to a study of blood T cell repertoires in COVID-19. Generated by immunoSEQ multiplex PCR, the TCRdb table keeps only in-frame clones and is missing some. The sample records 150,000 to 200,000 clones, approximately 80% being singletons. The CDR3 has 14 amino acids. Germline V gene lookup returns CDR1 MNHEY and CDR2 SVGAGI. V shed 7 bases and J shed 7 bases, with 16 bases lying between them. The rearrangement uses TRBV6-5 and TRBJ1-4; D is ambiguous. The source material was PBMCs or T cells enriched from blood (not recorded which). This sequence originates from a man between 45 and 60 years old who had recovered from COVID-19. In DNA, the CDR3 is TGTGCCAGCACCCCGACCGGGCGGGGTGAAAAACTGTTTTTT. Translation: CASTPTGRGEKLFF.